These 5 T cell receptor beta chains originate from one sample sequenced in a study of cytomegalovirus exposure and HLA in healthy donors. Vbeta (60) and Jbeta (13) primers were used in the PCR. The assay was immunoSEQ multiplex PCR, and TCRdb's table has in-frame clones only and misses some. The sample has more than 110,000 clones, around 80% seen once; the top ten hold about 2.2%. The source material was PBMCs. The receptors were sampled from a man aged 50-60 years in good health and CMV-seronegative.

This chain uses TRBV5-1 with TRBJ2-1; 9 bases align to TRBD1. CDR3 size: 16 residues. The V segment lost 5 bases and the J segment 7 bases; nucleotides outside the gene matches: 13. CDR1 is SGHRS and CDR2 is YFSETQ in the germline V gene. This CDR3 is CASRPLPGQGLNEQFF. CDR3 sequence (DNA): TGCGCCAGCAGACCTCTGCCGGGACAGGGCCTGAATGAGCAGTTCTTC.

This clone was detected only once. V gene TRBV5-1 combines with J gene TRBJ1-1; 8 bases match TRBD1. The CDR3 spans 15 residues. CDR1 is SGHRS, CDR2 YFSETQ, per germline. Trimming at V came to 0 bases and at J to 5 bases, leaving 6 bases not matched to a gene. The chain's CDR3 is CASSLGRGRETEAFF. The CDR3 coding sequence is TGCGCCAGCAGCTTGGGCAGGGGGCGAGAAACTGAAGCTTTCTTT.

Of note for this clone: One end of the junction varies from germline; a read error may be responsible. The chain recombines TRBV30 with TRBJ2-7, with D possibly being TRBD1 (5 bases). Germline V gene lookup returns CDR1 GTSNPN and CDR2 SVGIG (reference sequence). This CDR3 is built from 14 residues. The CDR3 nucleotides read TGTGCCTGGATAGACAGTTGGGGCCCATACGGGCAGTACTTC. This encodes CAWIDSWGPYGQYF. Supplemented by reference TRBV30 and TRBJ2-7, the full variable domain reads SQTIHQWPATLVQPVGSPLSLECTVEGTSNPNLYWYRQAAGRGLQLLFYSVGIGQISSEVPQNLSASRPQDRQFILSSKKLLLSDSGFYLCAWIDSWGPYGQYFGPGTRLTVT.

The chain carries TRBV4-2 and TRBJ1-2, with 8 nucleotides matching TRBD1. The CDR3 totals 14 residues. Losses at the gene ends were 2 bases for V and 3 bases for J; bases not matched to a gene: 2. Germline assignment: CDR1 LGHNA and CDR2 YNFKEQ. In DNA form, the CDR3 reads TGTGCCAGCAGCCAATCGGACAGGGACTATGGCTACACCTTC. Translation gives CASSQSDRDYGYTF.

V usage is TRBV30 and J usage is TRBJ1-2; TRBD1 might be the D (6 bases). Germline CDR1 reads GTSNPN; CDR2 reads SVGIG (reference sequence). V dropped 5 bases and J dropped 6 bases, with 22 bases sitting between them. The CDR3 covers 15 residues. The chain's CDR3 is CAWEGEIPGVDGYTF. The CDR3 DNA reads as TGTGCCTGGGAAGGGGAAATCCCAGGGGTGGATGGCTACACCTTC. Combining the CDR3 with reference TRBV30 and TRBJ1-2 gives the whole variable domain SQTIHQWPATLVQPVGSPLSLECTVEGTSNPNLYWYRQAAGRGLQLLFYSVGIGQISSEVPQNLSASRPQDRQFILSSKKLLLSDSGFYLCAWEGEIPGVDGYTFGSGTRLTVV.